The following is a T cell receptor beta chain sequence with its context. Its specificity is not known. Germline lookup yields CDR1 MDHEN and CDR2 SYDVKM. V trimming: 7 bases; J trimming: 7 bases; junction bases outside the gene matches: 14. The CDR3 has 15 amino acids. TCRdb analysed the RT-PCR reads with MiXCR anew, one entry per CDR3 protein. The sample gives hundreds of thousands of distinct CDR3 sequences, approximately 12% of which show up once; roughly a tenth is in the top ten. The source of the sample is a study of response to subunit inactivated influenza vaccine. Study outcomes and limitations: Every seasonal influenza vaccination brings in few new T cells, the authors suggested.

The sample in question was PBMCs from blood, obtained on the day of vaccination. This TCR derives from a man aged 45-65 years who received an inactivated influenza vaccine. The chain uses TRBV28 and TRBJ2-3, with 7 nucleotides matching TRBD1. The CDR3 reads CASISQGVFTNTQYF. The DNA for the CDR3 is TGTGCCAGCATCTCTCAGGGGGTGTTTACAAATACGCAGTATTTT.